A single sample is the source of the 5 T cell receptor beta chains below, sequenced in a study of vaccination and CD4 T cells after COVID-19. The Oncomine TCR Beta short-read assay sequenced DNA from cultured CD4+ T cells. TCRdb re-called the PCR reads through MiXCR, storing one row per CDR3 protein. The sample lists 12,000 or so distinct CDR3 sequences; around 50% were seen once. Treatment indicated: roughly 10-day PBMC culture with coronavirus spike peptide pools or control peptides (ViraFEST assay). For these TCRs, the target antigens are not known. The sequencing used cultured CD4+ T cells from blood, collected after SARS-CoV-2 vaccination. The receptors originated from a human donor with COVID-19.

The chain recombines TRBV6-4 with TRBJ2-5, with a tentative D call TRBD2 (6 bases). Trimming removed 0 bases at V and 5 bases at J, with 22 bases between. The CDR3 has 18 amino acids. The germline V gene encodes CDR1 MRHNA and CDR2 SNTAGT. The CDR3 protein is CASSDSIDGRDPRETQYF. For the CDR3, the DNA is TGTGCCAGCAGTGACTCGATCGACGGGAGAGACCCACGGGAGACCCAGTACTTC.

The CDR3 nucleotides read TGTGCCAGCACTTTAGCGCGGAAGCAGTTCTTC. Translation: CASTLARKQFF. This chain uses TRBV6-1 with TRBJ2-1; TRBD2 might be the D (5 bases). V was trimmed by 7 bases and J by 11 bases, leaving 12 bases between them. The length of the CDR3 is 11 residues. The germline V gene encodes CDR1 MNHNS and CDR2 SASEGT.

The chain uses TRBV15 and TRBJ2-3; 8 nucleotides line up with TRBD2. This CDR3 contains 13 residues. The ends lost 0 bases at V and 14 bases at J; junction bases unmatched: 7. CDR1 and CDR2 from the germline V gene are LNHNV and YYDKDF (reference sequence). CDR3 nucleotide sequence: TGTGCCACCAGCAGAGATCTGGGACTAGTTCCGTATTTT. This encodes CATSRDLGLVPYF.

Only a few counts were recorded for this clonotype. This chain uses TRBV15 with TRBJ2-2; 7 bases are shared with TRBD2. The V gene's germline CDR1 is LNHNV and CDR2 YYDKDF (reference sequence). This CDR3 region has 14 residues. Trimming removed 6 bases from V and 6 bases from J; junction bases left unmatched: 7. The CDR3 loop reads CATRGASGPGELFF. The CDR3 bases are TGTGCCACCAGAGGAGCTAGCGGTCCCGGGGAGCTGTTTTTT. Full variable domain (remainder filled in from reference TRBV15 and TRBJ2-2): DAMVIQNPRYQVTQFGKPVTLSCSQTLNHNVMYWYQQKSSQAPKLLFHYYDKDFNNEADTPDNFQSRRPNTSFCFLDIRSPGLGDTAMYLCATRGASGPGELFFGEGSRLTVL.

In its sample, this clonotype was seen a few times. The chain joins TRBV7-8 to TRBJ1-2, with D tentatively TRBD1 (6 bases). CDR3 size: 12 residues. Germline values: CDR1 SGHVS, CDR2 FQNEAQ. The germline V and J ends were trimmed by 3 bases and 8 bases, with 10 bases remaining between them. CDR3: CASSFGQRGYTF. The CDR3 DNA reads TGTGCCAGCAGCTTTGGACAGCGGGGCTACACCTTC.